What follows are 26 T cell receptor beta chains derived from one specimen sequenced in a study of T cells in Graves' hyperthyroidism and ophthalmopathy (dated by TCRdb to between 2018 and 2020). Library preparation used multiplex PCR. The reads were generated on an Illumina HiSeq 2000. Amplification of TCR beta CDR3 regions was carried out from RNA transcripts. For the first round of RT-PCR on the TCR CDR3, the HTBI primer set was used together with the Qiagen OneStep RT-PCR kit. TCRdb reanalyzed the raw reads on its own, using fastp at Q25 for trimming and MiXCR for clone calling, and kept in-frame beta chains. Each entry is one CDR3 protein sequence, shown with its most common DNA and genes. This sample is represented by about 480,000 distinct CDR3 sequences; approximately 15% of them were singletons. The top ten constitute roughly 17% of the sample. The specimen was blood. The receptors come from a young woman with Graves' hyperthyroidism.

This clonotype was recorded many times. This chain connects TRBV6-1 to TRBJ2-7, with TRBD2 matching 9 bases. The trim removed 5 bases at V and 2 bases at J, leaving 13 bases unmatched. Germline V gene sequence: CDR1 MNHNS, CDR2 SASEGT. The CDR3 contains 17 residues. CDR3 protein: CASSFQRRRTSAYEQYF. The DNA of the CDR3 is TGTGCCAGCAGTTTCCAACGTCGCCGGACTAGCGCCTACGAGCAGTACTTC.

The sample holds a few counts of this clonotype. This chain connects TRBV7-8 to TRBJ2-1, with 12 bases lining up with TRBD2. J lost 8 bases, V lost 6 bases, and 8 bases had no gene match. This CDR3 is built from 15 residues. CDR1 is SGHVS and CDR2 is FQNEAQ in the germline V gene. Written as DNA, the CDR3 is TGTGCCAGCAGGCTAGCGGGAGGGCCTGTAGATGAGCAGTTCTTC. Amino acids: CASRLAGGPVDEQFF.

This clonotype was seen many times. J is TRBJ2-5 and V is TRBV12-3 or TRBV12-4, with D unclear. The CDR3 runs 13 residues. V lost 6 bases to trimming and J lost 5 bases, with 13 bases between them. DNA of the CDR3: TGTGCCAGCAGCCCCTGGGTTTTCGAGACCCAGTACTTC. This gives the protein CASSPWVFETQYF.

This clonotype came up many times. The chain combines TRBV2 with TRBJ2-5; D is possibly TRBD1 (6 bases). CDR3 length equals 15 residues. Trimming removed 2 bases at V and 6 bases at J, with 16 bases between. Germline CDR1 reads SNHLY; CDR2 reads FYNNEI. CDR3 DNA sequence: TGTGCCAGCAGTGAAAATCTTCCAGGGGAACAGACCCAGTACTTC. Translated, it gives CASSENLPGEQTQYF.

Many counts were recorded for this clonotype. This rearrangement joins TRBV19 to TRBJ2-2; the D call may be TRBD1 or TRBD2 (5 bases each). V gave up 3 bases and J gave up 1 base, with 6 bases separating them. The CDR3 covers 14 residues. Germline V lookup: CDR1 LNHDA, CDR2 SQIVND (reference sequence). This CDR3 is CASSIGGNTGELFF. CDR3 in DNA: TGTGCCAGTAGTATTGGGGGGAACACCGGGGAGCTGTTTTTT.

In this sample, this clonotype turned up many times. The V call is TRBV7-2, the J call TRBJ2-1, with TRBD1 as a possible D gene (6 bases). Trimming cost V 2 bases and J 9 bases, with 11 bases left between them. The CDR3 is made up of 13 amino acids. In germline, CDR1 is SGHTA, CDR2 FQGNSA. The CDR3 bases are TGTGCCAGCAGCTTAACAGGGTATGGTGAGCAGTTCTTC. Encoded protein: CASSLTGYGEQFF.

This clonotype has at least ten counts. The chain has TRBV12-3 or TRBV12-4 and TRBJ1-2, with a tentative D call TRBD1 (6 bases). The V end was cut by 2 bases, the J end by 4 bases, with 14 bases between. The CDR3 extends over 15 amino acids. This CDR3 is CASSLLGGPGYGYTF. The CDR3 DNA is TGTGCCAGCAGTTTACTAGGGGGACCCGGCTATGGCTACACCTTC.

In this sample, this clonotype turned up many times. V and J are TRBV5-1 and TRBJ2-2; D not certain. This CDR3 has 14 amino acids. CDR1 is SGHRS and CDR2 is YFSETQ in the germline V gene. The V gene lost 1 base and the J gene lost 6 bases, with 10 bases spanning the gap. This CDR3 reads CASSLLAEAGELFF. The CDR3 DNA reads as TGCGCCAGCAGCTTGTTGGCTGAGGCCGGGGAGCTGTTTTTT.

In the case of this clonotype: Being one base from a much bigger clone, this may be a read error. The CDR3 spells CASSSWGGYEQFF. The CDR3 DNA reads as TGTGCCAGCAGCTCCTGGGGGGGGTATGAGCAGTTCTTC. The chain recombines TRBV7-2 with TRBJ2-1, with TRBD2 matching over 7 bases. The CDR3 is made up of 13 amino acids. The V gene's germline CDR1 is SGHTA and CDR2 FQGNSA. V lost 4 bases and J lost 8; bases outside the gene matches: 5. Together with reference TRBV7-2 and TRBJ2-1, the CDR3 gives the full variable domain: GAGVSQSPSNKVTEKGKDVELRCDPISGHTALYWYRQSLGQGLEFLIYFQGNSAPDKSGLPSDRFSAERTGGSVSTLTIQRTQQEDSAVYLCASSSWGGYEQFFGPGTRLTVL.

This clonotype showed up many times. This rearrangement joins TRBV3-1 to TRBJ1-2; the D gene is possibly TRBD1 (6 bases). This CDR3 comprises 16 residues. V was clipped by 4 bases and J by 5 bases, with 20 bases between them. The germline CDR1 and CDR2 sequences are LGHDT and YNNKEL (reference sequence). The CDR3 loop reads CASSRRKPGQGYGYTF. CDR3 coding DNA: TGTGCCAGCAGCCGTCGTAAGCCGGGACAAGGGTATGGCTACACCTTC.

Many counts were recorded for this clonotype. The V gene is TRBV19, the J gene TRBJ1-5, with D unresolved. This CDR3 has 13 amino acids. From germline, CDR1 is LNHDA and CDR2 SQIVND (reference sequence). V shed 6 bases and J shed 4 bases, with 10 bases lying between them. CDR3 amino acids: CASSQWWNQPQHF. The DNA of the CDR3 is TGTGCCAGTAGCCAGTGGTGGAATCAGCCCCAGCATTTT.

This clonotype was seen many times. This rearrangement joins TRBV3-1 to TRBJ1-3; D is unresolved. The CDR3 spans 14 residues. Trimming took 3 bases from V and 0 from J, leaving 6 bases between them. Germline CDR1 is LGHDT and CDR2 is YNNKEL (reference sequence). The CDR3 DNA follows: TGTGCCAGCAGCCAGCTCCACTCTGGAAACACCATATATTTT. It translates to CASSQLHSGNTIYF.

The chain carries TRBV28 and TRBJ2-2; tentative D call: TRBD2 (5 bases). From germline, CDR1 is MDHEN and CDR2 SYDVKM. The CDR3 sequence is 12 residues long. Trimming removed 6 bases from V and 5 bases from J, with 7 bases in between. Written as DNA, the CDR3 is TGTGCCAGCAGAGAGCGGACCGGGGAGCTGTTTTTT. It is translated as CASRERTGELFF. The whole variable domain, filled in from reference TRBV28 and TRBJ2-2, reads DVKVTQSSRYLVKRTGEKVFLECVQDMDHENMFWYRQDPGLGLRLIYFSYDVKMKEKGDIPEGYSVSREKKERFSLILESASTNQTSMYLCASRERTGELFFGEGSRLTVL.

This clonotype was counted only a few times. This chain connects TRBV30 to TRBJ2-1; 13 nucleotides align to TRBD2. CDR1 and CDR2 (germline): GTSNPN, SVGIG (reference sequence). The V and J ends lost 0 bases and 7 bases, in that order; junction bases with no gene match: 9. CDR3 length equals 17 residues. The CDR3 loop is CAWSVSRTSGRVNEQFF. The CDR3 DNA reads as TGTGCCTGGAGTGTCTCACGGACTAGCGGGAGAGTAAATGAGCAGTTCTTC.

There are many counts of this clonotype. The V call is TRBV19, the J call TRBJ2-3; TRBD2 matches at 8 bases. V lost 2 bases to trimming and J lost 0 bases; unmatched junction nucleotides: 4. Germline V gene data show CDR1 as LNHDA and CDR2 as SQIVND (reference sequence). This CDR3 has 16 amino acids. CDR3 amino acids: CASSIWASGSTDTQYF. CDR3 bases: TGTGCCAGTAGTATATGGGCTAGCGGGAGCACAGATACGCAGTATTTT.

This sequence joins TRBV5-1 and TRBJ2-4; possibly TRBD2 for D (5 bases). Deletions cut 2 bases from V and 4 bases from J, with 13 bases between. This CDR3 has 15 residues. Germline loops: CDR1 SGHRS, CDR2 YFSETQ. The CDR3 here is CASSFFLREKNIQYF. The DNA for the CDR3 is TGCGCCAGCAGCTTTTTTCTAAGGGAGAAAAACATTCAGTACTTC.

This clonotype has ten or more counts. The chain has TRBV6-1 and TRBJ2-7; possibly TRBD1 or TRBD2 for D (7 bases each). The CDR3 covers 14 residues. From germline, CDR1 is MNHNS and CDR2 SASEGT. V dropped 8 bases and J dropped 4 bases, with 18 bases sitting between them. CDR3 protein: CASRRGGILYEQYF. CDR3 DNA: TGTGCCAGCCGCAGGGGGGGGATTCTATACGAGCAGTACTTC.

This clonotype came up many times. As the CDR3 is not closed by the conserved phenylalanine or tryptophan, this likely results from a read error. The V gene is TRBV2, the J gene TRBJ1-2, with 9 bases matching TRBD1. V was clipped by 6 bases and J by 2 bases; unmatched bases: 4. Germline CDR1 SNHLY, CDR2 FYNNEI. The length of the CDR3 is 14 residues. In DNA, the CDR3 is TGTGCCAGCAGGGGGGACAGGGCGAACTATGGCTACACCCTC. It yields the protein CASRGDRANYGYTL.

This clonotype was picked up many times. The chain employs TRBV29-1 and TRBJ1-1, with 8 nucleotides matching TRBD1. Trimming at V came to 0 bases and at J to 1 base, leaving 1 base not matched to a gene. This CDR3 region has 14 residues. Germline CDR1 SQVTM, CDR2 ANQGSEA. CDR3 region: CSVEDDRGNTEAFF. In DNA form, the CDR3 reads TGCAGCGTTGAAGACGACAGGGGGAACACTGAAGCTTTCTTT.

The CDR3 protein is CASSPPDLEAFF. The DNA for the CDR3 is TGTGCCAGCTCACCACCTGACCTTGAAGCTTTCTTT. The chain is built from TRBV18 and TRBJ1-1, with no clear D. Deletions cut 0 bases from V and 7 bases from J, with 6 bases between. Germline V gives CDR1 KGHSH, CDR2 LQKENI. CDR3 size: 12 residues.

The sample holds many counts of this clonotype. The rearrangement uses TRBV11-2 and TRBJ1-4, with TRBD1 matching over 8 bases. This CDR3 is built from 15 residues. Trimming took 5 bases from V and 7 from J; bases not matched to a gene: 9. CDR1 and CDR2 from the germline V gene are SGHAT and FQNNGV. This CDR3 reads CASSPNRGFREKLFF. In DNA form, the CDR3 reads TGTGCCAGCAGCCCGAACAGGGGGTTTCGTGAAAAACTGTTTTTT.

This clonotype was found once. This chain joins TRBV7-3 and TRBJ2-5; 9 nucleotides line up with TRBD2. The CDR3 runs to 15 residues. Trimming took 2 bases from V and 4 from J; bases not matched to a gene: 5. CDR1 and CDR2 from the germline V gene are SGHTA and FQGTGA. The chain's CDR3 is CASSLGTSRGETQYF. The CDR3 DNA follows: TGTGCCAGCAGCTTAGGGACTAGCCGGGGAGAGACCCAGTACTTC.

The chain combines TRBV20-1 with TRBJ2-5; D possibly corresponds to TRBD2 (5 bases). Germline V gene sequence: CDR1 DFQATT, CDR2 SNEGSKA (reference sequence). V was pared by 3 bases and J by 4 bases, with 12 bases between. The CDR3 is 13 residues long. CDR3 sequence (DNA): TGCAGTGCTAGCGCGGACTCTGCAGAGACCCAGTACTTC. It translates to CSASADSAETQYF.

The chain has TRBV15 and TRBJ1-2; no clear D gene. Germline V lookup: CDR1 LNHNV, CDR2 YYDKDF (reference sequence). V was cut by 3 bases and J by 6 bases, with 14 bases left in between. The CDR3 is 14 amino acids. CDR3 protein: CATSREGVDHGYTF. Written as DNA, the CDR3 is TGTGCCACCAGCAGGGAGGGTGTGGACCATGGCTACACCTTC.

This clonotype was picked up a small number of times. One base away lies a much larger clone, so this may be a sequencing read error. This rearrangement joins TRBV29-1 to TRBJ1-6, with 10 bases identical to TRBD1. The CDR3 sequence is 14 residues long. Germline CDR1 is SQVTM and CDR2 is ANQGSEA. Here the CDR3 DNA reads TGCAACGCCGTGACAGGGGGCATCGGTTCACCCCTCCACTTT. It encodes CNAVTGGIGSPLHF.

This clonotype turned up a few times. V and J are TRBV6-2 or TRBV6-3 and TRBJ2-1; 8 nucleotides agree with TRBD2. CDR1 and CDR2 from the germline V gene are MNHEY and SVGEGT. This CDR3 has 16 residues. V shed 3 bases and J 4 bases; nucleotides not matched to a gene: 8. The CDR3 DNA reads TGTGCCAGCAGTTATCCTAGCGGGCAACCATACAATGAGCAGTTCTTC. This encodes CASSYPSGQPYNEQFF.